The sample holds one count of the clone carrying this T cell receptor beta chain. Its antigen is currently unknown. Profiling relied on immunoSEQ multiplex PCR, and the TCRdb table lists in-frame clones only, not all of them. The repertoire holds about 330,000 clones, with 85% to 90% as singletons. These data belong to a study of Ad26.COV2.S vaccination and SARS-CoV-2 variants. Study context: Into the muscle, Ad26.COV2.S was dosed once or twice, 56 days apart. Study results and caveats: Estimates derived from TCR breadth and depth analyses may have underestimated total T cell responses.

The V gene lost 5 bases and the J gene lost 3 bases, with 15 bases spanning the gap. This CDR3 has 15 amino acids. Germline CDR1 SEHNR, CDR2 FQNEAQ (reference sequence). Treatment indicated: about 20 received Ad26.COV2.S at low or high dose, single or two shots; roughly five received placebo; per-sample allocation not given. Vaccine and placebo recipients were sampled on day 63 after the first injection. Donation came from an adult in Boston who was aged 18-55 years. An Ad26 vector that expressed Wuhan-strain SARS-CoV-2 spike constituted the vaccine. Sequencing was performed on peripheral blood, taken in a trial of Ad26.COV2.S vaccine versus placebo. The V call is TRBV7-9, the J call TRBJ2-3; no firm D call. This receptor was taken from a person aged 18-60 years who received the Ad26.COV2.S COVID-19 vaccine or a placebo. The CDR3 is CASSENRLTTDTQYF. CDR3 nucleotides: TGTGCCAGCAGCGAAAATCGACTGACAACAGATACGCAGTATTTT.